The 22 T cell receptor beta chains given below trace back to one sample, sequenced in a study of cytomegalovirus exposure and HLA in healthy donors. The PCR contained 60 Vbeta and 13 Jbeta primers. TCRdb keeps only in-frame clones here, not all; method: immunoSEQ multiplex PCR. Among roughly 130,000 clones listed, over 75% were seen once. Sequencing used PBMCs. The receptor set was obtained from a woman aged 40 to 49 in good health and CMV-seronegative.

V usage is TRBV5-1 and J usage is TRBJ1-1; the match to TRBD1 covers 9 bases. Looked up from germline, CDR1 is SGHRS and CDR2 is YFSETQ. This CDR3 is built from 15 residues. The junction had 3 bases not matched to a gene; V was cut back by 2 bases and J by 1 base. Here the CDR3 reads CASSLQGAGNTEAFF. The CDR3 DNA reads as TGCGCCAGCAGCTTACAGGGGGCGGGGAACACTGAAGCTTTCTTT. Drawing the rest from reference TRBV5-1 and TRBJ1-1, the complete variable domain is KAGVTQTPRYLIKTRGQQVTLSCSPISGHRSVSWYQQTPGQGLQFLFEYFSETQRNKGNFPGRFSGRQFSNSRSEMNVSTLELGDSALYLCASSLQGAGNTEAFFGQGTRLTVV.

The chain combines TRBV6-5 with TRBJ1-5, with 9 bases identical to TRBD1. CDR1 and CDR2 (germline): MNHEY, SVGAGI. V shed 5 bases, J shed 13 bases, and the junction held 9 bases outside the gene matches. This CDR3 contains 13 residues. CDR3 sequence reads: CASSVGQGVGQHF. The CDR3 DNA follows: TGTGCCAGCAGTGTGGGACAGGGCGTAGGACAGCATTTT.

V and J are TRBV19 and TRBJ1-2; possibly TRBD1 for D (5 bases). This CDR3 contains 14 residues. The ends were cut back, 6 bases at V and 2 bases at J, with 13 bases in the middle. The germline V gene has CDR1 LNHDA and CDR2 SQIVND (reference sequence). The CDR3 spells CASRTEQSNYGYTF. The CDR3 nucleotides are TGTGCCAGTAGGACAGAGCAGTCGAACTATGGCTACACCTTC. Together with reference TRBV19 and TRBJ1-2, the CDR3 gives the full variable domain: DGGITQSPKYLFRKEGQNVTLSCEQNLNHDAMYWYRQDPGQGLRLIYYSQIVNDFQKGDIAEGYSVSREKKESFPLTVTSAQKNPTAFYLCASRTEQSNYGYTFGSGTRLTVV.

This clone was seen more than once but under ten times. V usage is TRBV5-1 and J usage is TRBJ1-5, with 9 bases fitting TRBD1. V trimming: 4 bases; J trimming: 4 bases; junction bases outside the gene matches: 3. Germline loops: CDR1 SGHRS, CDR2 YFSETQ. CDR3 length: 14 residues. For the CDR3, the DNA is TGCGCCAGCAGCGACGGGACAGGGAATCAGCCCCAGCATTTT. As protein: CASSDGTGNQPQHF.

The V and J genes are TRBV28 and TRBJ2-1, with TRBD1 matching over 11 bases. This CDR3 spans 16 amino acids. Germline V CDR1 and CDR2: MDHEN, SYDVKM. J gave up 7 bases and V 5 bases, and 10 bases lay outside the gene matches. CDR3 in amino acids: CASSTAGTGGLNEQFF. The CDR3 DNA reads TGTGCCAGCAGTACTGCCGGGACAGGGGGATTAAATGAGCAGTTCTTC.

The chain couples TRBV5-6 to TRBJ2-7; D remains ambiguous. Germline V gene data show CDR1 as SGHDT and CDR2 as YYEEEE. This CDR3 region has 14 residues. V lost 1 base, J lost 0 bases, and 8 bases lay in between. CDR3 DNA sequence: TGTGCCAGCAGCTTGACAGCCGGCTCCTACGAGCAGTACTTC. Translating gives CASSLTAGSYEQYF.

On this clone: At one end the junction does not follow the germline gene, possibly because of a read error. The chain combines TRBV7-9 with TRBJ1-1; 7 nucleotides match TRBD1. CDR3 length equals 14 residues. Germline V lookup: CDR1 SEHNR, CDR2 FQNEAQ (reference sequence). The CDR3: CSSSSYSGGTEAFF. The CDR3 bases are TGTTCCAGCAGCTCGTATTCAGGGGGCACTGAAGCTTTCTTT.

This chain links TRBV11-2 with TRBJ2-7; maybe TRBD2 (6 bases). The length of the CDR3 is 14 residues. V lost 2 bases and J 6 bases, leaving 14 bases between the germline ends. CDR1 SGHAT and CDR2 FQNNGV come from the germline V gene. The CDR3 sequence is CASSLLGLLAEQYF. CDR3 bases: TGTGCCAGCAGCTTATTGGGACTCCTTGCCGAGCAGTACTTC.

The rearrangement joins TRBV13 to TRBJ2-3; D is undetermined. The V end lost 2 bases, the J end lost 5 bases, and 8 bases lay between the germline ends. In germline, CDR1 is PRHDT, CDR2 FYEKMQ (reference sequence). CDR3 length: 13 residues. The CDR3: CASSLRVEDTQYF. CDR3 DNA sequence: TGTGCCAGCAGCTTACGGGTGGAAGATACGCAGTATTTT.

CDR3 protein: CASSPGLAGEAQYF. CDR3 nucleotide sequence: TGTGCCAGCAGCCCGGGACTAGCGGGAGAGGCGCAGTACTTC. This rearrangement joins TRBV5-4 to TRBJ2-5, with 14 bases aligning to TRBD2. The V gene end was trimmed by 4 bases and the J gene end by 11 bases; junction bases not matched to a gene: 7. Germline lookup yields CDR1 SGHNT and CDR2 YYREEE (reference sequence). CDR3 length: 14 residues.

The chain uses TRBV18 and TRBJ2-2, with 7 positions matching TRBD2. Looked up from germline, CDR1 is KGHSH and CDR2 is LQKENI. This CDR3 has 17 residues. J was trimmed by 6 bases and V by 3 bases; bases with no gene match: 13. The CDR3: CASSPGRGAKASGELFF. The CDR3 DNA follows: TGTGCCAGCTCACCGGGGAGGGGAGCGAAAGCGTCCGGGGAGCTGTTTTTT.

The genes are TRBV14 and TRBJ2-1; TRBD1 aligns across 9 bases. V gave up 4 bases and J gave up 9 bases; unmatched junction bases: 4. The germline V gene encodes CDR1 SGHDN and CDR2 FVKESK. The CDR3 covers 13 residues. The CDR3 region is CASSPGTGLEQFF. As DNA, the CDR3 is TGTGCCAGCAGCCCGGGGACAGGGCTTGAGCAGTTCTTC. Full variable domain (outside the CDR3, taken from reference TRBV14 and TRBJ2-1): EAGVTQFPSHSVIEKGQTVTLRCDPISGHDNLYWYRRVMGKEIKFLLHFVKESKQDESGMPNNRFLAERTGGTYSTLKVQPAELEDSGVYFCASSPGTGLEQFFGPGTRLTVL.

The rearrangement links TRBV15 to TRBJ2-7; 9 bases agree with TRBD2. J gave up 2 bases and V 3 bases, and 5 bases lay outside the gene matches. CDR3 length: 15 residues. Germline V gene data show CDR1 as LNHNV and CDR2 as YYDKDF (reference sequence). Here the CDR3 reads CATSRSGRPPYEQYF. DNA for the CDR3: TGTGCCACCAGCAGGAGCGGGAGGCCTCCCTACGAGCAGTACTTC.

The rearrangement links TRBV27 to TRBJ2-4; D possibly corresponds to TRBD1 (6 bases). In germline, CDR1 is MNHEY, CDR2 SMNVEV (reference sequence). V lost 3 bases and J 6 bases, leaving 15 bases between the germline ends. This CDR3 region has 15 residues. Here the CDR3 DNA reads TGTGCCAGCAGTTTCATAGGGGACACTCTAAACATTCAGTACTTC. Translation gives CASSFIGDTLNIQYF.

The J gene is TRBJ2-5, the V gene TRBV7-9; 7 nucleotides agree with TRBD2. Germline loops: CDR1 SEHNR, CDR2 FQNEAQ (reference sequence). The CDR3 has 12 amino acids. After removal of 9 bases from V and 5 bases from J, the junction contained 6 bases not matched to a gene. Here the CDR3 reads CASTSAPETQYF. DNA of the CDR3: TGTGCCAGTACTAGCGCCCCCGAGACCCAGTACTTC.

CDR3 residues: CASSYSGGSKYF. CDR3 in DNA: TGTGCCAGCAGTTACTCGGGGGGTTCAAAGTACTTC. J is TRBJ2-5 and V is TRBV6-5, with D tentatively TRBD2 (6 bases). The germline V gene has CDR1 MNHEY and CDR2 SVGAGI. V dropped 0 bases and J dropped 12 bases, with 11 bases sitting between them. The CDR3 totals 12 residues.

The V and J genes are TRBV6-1 and TRBJ2-2, with D maybe TRBD1 (5 bases). Between the trimmed V and J ends, which lost 4 bases and 6 bases, there was a span of 15 bases. The CDR3 covers 15 residues. Germline CDR1 reads MNHNS; CDR2 reads SASEGT. CDR3 sequence (DNA): TGTGCCAGCAGTGCATGGACAAGATCCTCCGGGGAGCTGTTTTTT. Encoded protein: CASSAWTRSSGELFF.

In its sample, this clone was seen a few times. This chain uses TRBV29-1 with TRBJ2-5, with D possibly TRBD1 on 5 matching bases. Per germline, CDR1 SQVTM and CDR2 ANQGSEA. The CDR3 spans 13 residues. The germline V and J ends were trimmed by 0 bases and 5 bases, with 10 bases remaining between them. CDR3 nucleotides: TGCAGCGTTGAAGAGCGAGCAGGGGAGACCCAGTACTTC. Translation gives CSVEERAGETQYF.

This clone was detected only once. This chain connects TRBV6-1 to TRBJ2-5, with 7 bases fitting TRBD1. V dropped 4 bases and J dropped 4; count of bases not matched to a gene: 12. Germline lookup yields CDR1 MNHNS and CDR2 SASEGT. The CDR3 consists of 16 residues. CDR3 in DNA: TGTGCCAGCAGTGGCCACCCGACAGGGTACGGAGAGACCCAGTACTTC. Its translation is CASSGHPTGYGETQYF.

V gene TRBV28 combines with J gene TRBJ2-7; D not resolved. V lost 8 bases and J 2 bases, leaving 16 bases between the germline ends. CDR3 size: 14 residues. Germline CDR1 MDHEN, CDR2 SYDVKM. The CDR3 sequence is CASRGSARAYEQYF. The CDR3, as DNA: TGTGCCAGCCGTGGGTCAGCCCGGGCCTACGAGCAGTACTTC.

This sequence joins TRBV2 and TRBJ2-5; TRBD1 might be the D (5 bases). Near its end, the DNA agrees better with TRBJ2-7, so the J call may be wrong. Per germline, CDR1 SNHLY and CDR2 FYNNEI. The CDR3 is made up of 17 amino acids. The CDR3 region has the DNA TGTGCCAGCAGTGAAGCCCCAGGGTTGGTGGTGGAATACGAGCAGTACTTC. This sequence encodes CASSEAPGLVVEYEQYF.

The chain has TRBV7-3 and TRBJ2-2, with 8 positions matching TRBD2. Unmatched junction bases numbered 2, after V lost 3 bases and J lost 2 bases. CDR3 length: 15 amino acids. The germline gives CDR1 SGHTA, CDR2 FQGTGA. The CDR3 sequence: CASSLSGSNTGELFF. CDR3 in DNA: TGTGCCAGCAGCTTGAGCGGGAGTAACACCGGGGAGCTGTTTTTT.